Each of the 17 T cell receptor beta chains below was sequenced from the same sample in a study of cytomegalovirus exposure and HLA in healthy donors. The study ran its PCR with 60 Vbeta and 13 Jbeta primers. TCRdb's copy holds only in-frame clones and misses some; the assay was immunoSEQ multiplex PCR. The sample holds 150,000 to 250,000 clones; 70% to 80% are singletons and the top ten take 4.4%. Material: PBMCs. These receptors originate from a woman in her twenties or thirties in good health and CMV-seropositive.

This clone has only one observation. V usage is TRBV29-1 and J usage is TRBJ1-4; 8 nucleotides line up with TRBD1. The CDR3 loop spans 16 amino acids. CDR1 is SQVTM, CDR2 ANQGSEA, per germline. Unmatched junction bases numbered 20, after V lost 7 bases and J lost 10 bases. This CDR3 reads CSAQTLTGTGVGKLFF. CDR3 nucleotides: TGCAGCGCTCAAACCCTAACCGGGACAGGTGTAGGAAAACTGTTTTTT.

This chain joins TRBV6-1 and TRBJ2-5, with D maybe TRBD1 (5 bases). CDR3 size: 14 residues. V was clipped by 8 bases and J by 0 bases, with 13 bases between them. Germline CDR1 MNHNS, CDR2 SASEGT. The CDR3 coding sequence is TGTGCCAGCCGGAACAGACAGAACCAAGAGACCCAGTACTTC. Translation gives CASRNRQNQETQYF.

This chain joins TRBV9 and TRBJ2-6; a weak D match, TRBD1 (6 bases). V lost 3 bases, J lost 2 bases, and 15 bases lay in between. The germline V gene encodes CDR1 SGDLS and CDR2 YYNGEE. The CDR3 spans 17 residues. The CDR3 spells CASSAGLWTAGANVLTF. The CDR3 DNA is TGTGCCAGCAGCGCGGGCCTCTGGACAGCTGGGGCCAACGTCCTGACTTTC.

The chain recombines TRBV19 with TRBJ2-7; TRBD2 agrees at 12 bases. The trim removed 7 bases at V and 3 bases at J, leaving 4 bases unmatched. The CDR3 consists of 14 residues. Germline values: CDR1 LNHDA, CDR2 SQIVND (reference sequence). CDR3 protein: CASKQTSGSYEQYF. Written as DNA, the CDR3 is TGTGCCAGTAAACAGACTAGCGGGAGCTACGAGCAGTACTTC.

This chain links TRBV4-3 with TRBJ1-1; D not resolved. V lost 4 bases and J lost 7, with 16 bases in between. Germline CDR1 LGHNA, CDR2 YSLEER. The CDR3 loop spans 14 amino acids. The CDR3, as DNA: TGCGCCAGCAGCCCGCGACTGGAAAGCAGTGAAGCTTTCTTT. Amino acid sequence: CASSPRLESSEAFF.

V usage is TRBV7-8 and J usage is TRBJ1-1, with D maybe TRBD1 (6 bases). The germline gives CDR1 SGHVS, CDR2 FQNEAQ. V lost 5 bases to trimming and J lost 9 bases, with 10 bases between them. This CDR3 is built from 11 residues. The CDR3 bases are TGTGCCAGCAGCATGACAGGACAAGCTTTCTTT. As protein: CASSMTGQAFF.

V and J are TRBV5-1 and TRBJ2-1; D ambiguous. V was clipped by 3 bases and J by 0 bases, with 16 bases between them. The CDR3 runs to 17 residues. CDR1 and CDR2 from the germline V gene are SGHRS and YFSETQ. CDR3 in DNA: TGCGCCAGCAGCTCTCCGCGGCGGTCGAGCTCCTACAATGAGCAGTTCTTC. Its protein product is CASSSPRRSSSYNEQFF.

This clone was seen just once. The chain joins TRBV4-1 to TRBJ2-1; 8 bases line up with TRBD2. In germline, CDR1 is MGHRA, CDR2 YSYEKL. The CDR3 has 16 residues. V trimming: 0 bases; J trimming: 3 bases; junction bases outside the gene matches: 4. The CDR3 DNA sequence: TGCGCCAGCAGCCAAGATCTAAGCGGGAGCTACAATGAGCAGTTCTTC. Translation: CASSQDLSGSYNEQFF.

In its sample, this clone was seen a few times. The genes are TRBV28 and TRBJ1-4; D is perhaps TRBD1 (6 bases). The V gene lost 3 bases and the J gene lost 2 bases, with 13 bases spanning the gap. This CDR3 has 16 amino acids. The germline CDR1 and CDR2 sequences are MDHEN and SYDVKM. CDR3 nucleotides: TGTGCCAGCAGTTTGATCGGGGGGGCGACTAATGAAAAACTGTTTTTT. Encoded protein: CASSLIGGATNEKLFF.

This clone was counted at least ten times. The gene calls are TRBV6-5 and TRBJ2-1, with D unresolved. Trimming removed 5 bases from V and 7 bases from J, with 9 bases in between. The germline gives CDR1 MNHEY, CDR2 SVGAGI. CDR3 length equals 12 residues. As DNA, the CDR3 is TGTGCCAGCAGTGAAACCGGGAATGAGCAGTTCTTC. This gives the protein CASSETGNEQFF.

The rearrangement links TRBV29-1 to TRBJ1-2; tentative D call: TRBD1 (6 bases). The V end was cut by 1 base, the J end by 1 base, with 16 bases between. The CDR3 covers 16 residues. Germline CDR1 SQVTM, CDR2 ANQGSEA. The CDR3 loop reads CSVEGSGTLDNYGYTF. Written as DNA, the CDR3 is TGCAGCGTTGAAGGATCGGGGACACTCGATAACTATGGCTACACCTTC.

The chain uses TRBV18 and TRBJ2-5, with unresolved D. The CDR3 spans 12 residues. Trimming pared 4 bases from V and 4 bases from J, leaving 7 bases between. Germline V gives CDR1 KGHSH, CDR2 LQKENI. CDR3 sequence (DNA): TGTGCCAGCTCACAACCCGGAGAGACCCAGTACTTC. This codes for CASSQPGETQYF.

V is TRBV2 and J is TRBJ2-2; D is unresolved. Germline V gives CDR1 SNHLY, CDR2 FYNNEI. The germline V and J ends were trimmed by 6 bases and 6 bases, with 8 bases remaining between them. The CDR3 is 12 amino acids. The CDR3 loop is CASSPPAGELFF. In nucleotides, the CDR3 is TGTGCCAGCAGCCCCCCCGCCGGGGAGCTGTTTTTT.

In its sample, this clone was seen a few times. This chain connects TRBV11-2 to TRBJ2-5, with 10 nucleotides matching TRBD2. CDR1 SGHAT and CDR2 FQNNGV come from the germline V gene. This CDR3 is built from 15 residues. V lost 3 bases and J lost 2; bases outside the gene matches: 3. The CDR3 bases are TGTGCCAGCAGCTTTAGCGGGGGGCTACAAGAGACCCAGTACTTC. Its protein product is CASSFSGGLQETQYF.

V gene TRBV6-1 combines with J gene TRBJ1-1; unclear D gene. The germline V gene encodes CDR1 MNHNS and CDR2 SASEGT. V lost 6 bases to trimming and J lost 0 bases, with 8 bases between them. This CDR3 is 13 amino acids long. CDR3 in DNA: TGTGCCAGCAGCCAAGCCGTGAACACTGAAGCTTTCTTT. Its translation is CASSQAVNTEAFF.

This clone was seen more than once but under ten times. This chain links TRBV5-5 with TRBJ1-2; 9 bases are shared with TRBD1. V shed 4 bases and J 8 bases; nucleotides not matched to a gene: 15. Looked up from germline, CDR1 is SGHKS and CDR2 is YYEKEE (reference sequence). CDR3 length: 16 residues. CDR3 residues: CASSPGQGFPSRGYTF. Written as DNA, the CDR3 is TGTGCCAGCAGCCCAGGACAGGGGTTCCCCTCTCGCGGCTACACCTTC.

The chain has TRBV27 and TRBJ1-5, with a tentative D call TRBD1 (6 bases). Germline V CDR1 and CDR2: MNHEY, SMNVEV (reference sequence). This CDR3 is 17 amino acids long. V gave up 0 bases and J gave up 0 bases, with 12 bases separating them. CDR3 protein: CASSLSVAGVSNQPQHF. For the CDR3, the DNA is TGTGCCAGCAGTTTATCGGTGGCAGGGGTTAGCAATCAGCCCCAGCATTTT.